This T cell receptor beta chain originates from a study of T cell clonality in common variable immunodeficiency. Findings and limits, study-wide: In common variable immunodeficiency, TCR beta chains reportedly carried fewer deletions and N-nucleotide insertions. Compared with controls, CVID subjects had fewer shared TCRbeta clones.

The method was immunoSEQ multiplex PCR; TCRdb's version includes in-frame clones alone and lacks a portion of them. The data show about 21,000 clones, with none appearing a single time. There are many counts of this clone. Antigen: not known. The read ends 3 residues early relative to the CDR3; the germline J gene fills the gap. The CDR3 is 13 amino acids. V lost 6 bases to trimming and J lost 3 bases, with 11 bases between them. Germline V gene sequence: CDR1 DFQATT, CDR2 SNEGSKA (reference sequence). The sequenced sample was peripheral blood mononuclear cells. The chain recombines TRBV20-1 with TRBJ1-4; D unresolved. This clonotype was sampled from a human donor with common variable immunodeficiency. The sequenced CDR3 bases are TGCAGTGCCCACCAAGCGGCTAATGAAAAA. Protein sequence: CSAHQAANEK. In full, the CDR3 is CSAHQAANEKLFF.